This T cell receptor (beta chain) is from a study of blood T cell repertoires in COVID-19. Study in general: The analysed material was cDNA or gDNA that came from T cells, B-cell-depleted T cells, or PBMCs.

Original handling: Amplification of reference gene primers was used by the study to estimate nucleated cell counts. Using immunoSEQ multiplex PCR, the repertoire was profiled, and TCRdb retains in-frame clones only, with some absent. V and J calls and clone size are given by that table; D and trimming were obtained from the DNA. The data show more than 200,000 clones, approximately 86% seen once. The receptor was isolated from a woman aged 45-59 years with COVID-19, enrolled during active disease. The sample was peripheral blood.

The CDR3 loop reads CASSVNQGGSPLHF. The CDR3 nucleotides are TGTGCCAGCAGCGTAAACCAGGGGGGTTCACCCCTCCACTTT. The rearrangement uses TRBV9 and TRBJ1-6, with TRBD1 matching 7 bases. The junction had 4 bases not matched to a gene; V was cut back by 1 base and J by 9 bases. The CDR3 is 14 amino acids. The V gene's germline CDR1 is SGDLS and CDR2 YYNGEE.